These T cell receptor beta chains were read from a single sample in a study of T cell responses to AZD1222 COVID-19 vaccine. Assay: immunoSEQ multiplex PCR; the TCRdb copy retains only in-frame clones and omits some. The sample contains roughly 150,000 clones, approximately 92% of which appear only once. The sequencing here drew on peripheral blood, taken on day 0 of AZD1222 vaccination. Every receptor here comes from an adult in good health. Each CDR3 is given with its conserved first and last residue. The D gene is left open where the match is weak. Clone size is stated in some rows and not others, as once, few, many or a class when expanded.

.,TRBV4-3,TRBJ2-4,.,TGCGCCAGCAGCCAGGAATCTTCCTGGGGGACTCGGAACATTCAGTACTTC,CASSQESSWGTRNIQYF
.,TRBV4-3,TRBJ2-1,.,TGCGCCAGCAGCCAAGATCTGGGAGGTACCAATGAGCAGTTCTTC,CASSQDLGGTNEQFF
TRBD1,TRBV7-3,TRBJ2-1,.,TGTGCCAGCAGACTCACCGGGACAGCCGACAGTGAGCAGTTCTTC,CASRLTGTADSEQFF
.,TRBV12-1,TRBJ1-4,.,TGTGCCAGCCACCAATGTCACACCGGGACAGGGGAGGAAAAACTGTTTTTT,CASHQCHTGTGEEKLFF
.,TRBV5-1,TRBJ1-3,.,TGCGCCAGCAGCCCAGGACAGCTTTCGGGGTTGTCTGGAAACACCATATATTTT,CASSPGQLSGLSGNTIYF
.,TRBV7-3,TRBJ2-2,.,TGTGCCAGCAGCTCACTCGGGGTGGTCACCGGGGAGCTGTTTTTT,CASSSLGVVTGELFF
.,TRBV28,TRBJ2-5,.,TGTGCCAGCAGCCCCCCGTCGACCTCCACCCAGTACTTC,CASSPPSTSTQYF
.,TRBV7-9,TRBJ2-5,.,TGTGCCAGCAGCATAGGGGGAGGGATCCAAGAGACCCAGTACTTC,CASSIGGGIQETQYF
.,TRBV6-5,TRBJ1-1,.,TGTGCCAGCAGTTACTCGGGGAGGGTAGTGAACACTGAAGCTTTCTTT,CASSYSGRVVNTEAFF
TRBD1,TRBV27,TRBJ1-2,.,TGTGCCAGCAGTTGGACAGGGGGCGTCTATGGCTACACCTTC,CASSWTGGVYGYTF
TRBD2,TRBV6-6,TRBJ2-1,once,TGTGCCAGCAGTTCGCTAGCGGGGCGTTACAATGAGCAGTTCTTC,CASSSLAGRYNEQFF
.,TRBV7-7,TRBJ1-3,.,TGTGCTAGCAGCTCATCCCAGGGGTCAGGAAACACCATATATTTT,CASSSSQGSGNTIYF
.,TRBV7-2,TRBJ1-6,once,TGTGCCATCAAAGCCTTCACAGGGACCAATTCACCCCTCCACTTT,CAIKAFTGTNSPLHF
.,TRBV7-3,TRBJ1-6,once,TGTGCCAGCAGCCTGCAGGGGTTCGGTTCACCCCTCCACTTT,CASSLQGFGSPLHF
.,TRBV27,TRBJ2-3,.,TGTGCCAGCAGTTCGAGTGGCACGCAGTATTTT,CASSSSGTQYF
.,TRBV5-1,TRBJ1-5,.,TGCGCCAGCAGCTTCTCGGGCATAACGCAGCCCCAGCATTTT,CASSFSGITQPQHF
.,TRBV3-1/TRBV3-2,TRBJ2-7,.,TGTGCCAGCAGCCCAGCCCTCTCTAAGGGGTCCTCCTACGAGCAGTACTTC,CASSPALSKGSSYEQYF
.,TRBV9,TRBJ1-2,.,TGTGCCAGCAGCTCAACAGGGTACGGCTACACCTTC,CASSSTGYGYTF
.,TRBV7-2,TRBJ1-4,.,TGTGCCAGCAGCTTAGCGGGCGGCCCGAGGACTGAAAAACTGTTTTTT,CASSLAGGPRTEKLFF
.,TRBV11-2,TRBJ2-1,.,TGTGCCAGCAGCGCAGGGCCCGGACTGGATCCCAATGAGCAGTTCTTC,CASSAGPGLDPNEQFF
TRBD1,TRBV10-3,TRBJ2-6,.,TGTGCCATCAGGGACAGGGGCTCTGGGGCCAACGTCCTGACTTTC,CAIRDRGSGANVLTF
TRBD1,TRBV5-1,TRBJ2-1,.,TGCGCCAGCAGCGGCACGACAGGGGCGTATGGTGAGCAGTTCTTC,CASSGTTGAYGEQFF
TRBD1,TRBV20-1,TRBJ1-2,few,TGCAGTGCTCATACAGGGGGGGGCTACACCTTC,CSAHTGGGYTF